The sample holds one count of the clone carrying this TCR beta chain. Measured with immunoSEQ multiplex PCR; TCRdb has only the in-frame clones, and not every one. The sample lists approximately 230,000 clones, roughly 87% seen once, with 3% in the top ten. The length of the CDR3 is 14 residues. V dropped 5 bases and J dropped 8 bases, with 18 bases sitting between them. Looked up from germline, CDR1 is SGHVS and CDR2 is FQNEAQ. The sample comes from a study of blood T cell repertoires in COVID-19. The receptor was isolated from a man aged 18 to 35 with active or convalescent COVID-19. V usage is TRBV7-8 and J usage is TRBJ1-2; a possible D gene is TRBD1 (5 bases). The sequenced sample was peripheral blood. This CDR3 is CASSLPQGLGGYTF. The CDR3 DNA reads TGTGCCAGCAGCCTACCTCAGGGACTTGGAGGCTACACCTTC.